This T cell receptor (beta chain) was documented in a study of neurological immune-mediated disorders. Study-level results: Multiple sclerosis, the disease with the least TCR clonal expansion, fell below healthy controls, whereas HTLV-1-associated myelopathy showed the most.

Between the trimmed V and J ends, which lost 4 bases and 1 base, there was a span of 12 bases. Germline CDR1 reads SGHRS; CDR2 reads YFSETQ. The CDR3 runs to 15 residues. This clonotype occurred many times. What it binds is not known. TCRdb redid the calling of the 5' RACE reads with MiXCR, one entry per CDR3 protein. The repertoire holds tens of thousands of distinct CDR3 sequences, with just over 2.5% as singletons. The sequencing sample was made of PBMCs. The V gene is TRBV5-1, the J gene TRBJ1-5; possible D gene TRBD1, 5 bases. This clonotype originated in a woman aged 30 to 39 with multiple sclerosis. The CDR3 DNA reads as TGCGCCAGCAGCGCGGGACCTGCCAGCAATCAGCCCCAGCATTTT. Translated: CASSAGPASNQPQHF.